Presented here are 14 T cell receptor beta chains from one specimen sequenced in a study of blood T cell repertoires in COVID-19. Data came from immunoSEQ multiplex PCR; TCRdb stores just in-frame clones and leaves some out. The table shows just over 300,000 clones, with under 90% occurring only once. Sequences were obtained from peripheral blood. The receptors here all came from a woman aged 30 to 39 with COVID-19, enrolled during active disease.

The CDR3: CASSPGTAYGYTF. CDR3 nucleotides: TGTGCCAGCAGCCCTGGGACAGCTTATGGCTACACCTTC. The chain has TRBV5-5 and TRBJ1-2, with 7 bases aligning to TRBD1. CDR1 and CDR2 from the germline V gene are SGHKS and YYEKEE (reference sequence). This CDR3 region has 13 residues. With 4 bases clipped from V and 5 bases from J, the junction kept 5 bases outside the gene matches.

The count of this clone is one. The rearrangement uses TRBV19 and TRBJ1-1; D is unclear. V lost 5 bases to trimming and J lost 1 base, with 17 bases between them. The CDR3 consists of 16 residues. Looked up from germline, CDR1 is LNHDA and CDR2 is SQIVND (reference sequence). The DNA for the CDR3 is TGTGCCAGTAGTCGAAGAGGGAGTCAGAGGAACACTGAAGCTTTCTTT. It codes for CASSRRGSQRNTEAFF.

The chain recombines TRBV27 with TRBJ2-7, with 8 bases aligning to TRBD2. Germline lookup yields CDR1 MNHEY and CDR2 SMNVEV (reference sequence). CDR3 size: 12 residues. In nucleotides, the CDR3 is TGTGCCAGCACACCCCCGGGGGGGTTTGGGCACGTC. It translates to CASTPPGGFGHV.

The rearrangement links TRBV15 to TRBJ2-7; TRBD1 is a possible D gene (5 bases). Germline CDR1 is LNHNV and CDR2 is YYDKDF (reference sequence). The CDR3 sequence is 17 residues long. Trimming shortened V by 0 bases and J by 4 bases, and 19 bases separated the two germline ends. CDR3 coding DNA: TGTGCCACCAGCAGAGATCAGGGTGGGCTAGTAGCTTACGAGCAGTACTTC. This codes for CATSRDQGGLVAYEQYF.

This clone was found a few times. The rearrangement uses TRBV6-4 and TRBJ1-1; 8 bases are a match to TRBD1. CDR1 and CDR2 from the germline V gene are MRHNA and SNTAGT. Unmatched junction bases numbered 12, after V lost 8 bases and J lost 7 bases. This CDR3 is 14 amino acids long. DNA of the CDR3: TGTGCCAGCCGGCGGGACAGGACAGGGCATGAAGCTTTCTTT. Translation gives CASRRDRTGHEAFF.

The rearrangement joins TRBV7-9 to TRBJ1-4; possible D gene TRBD1, 6 bases. CDR1 is SEHNR, CDR2 FQNEAQ, per germline (reference sequence). The CDR3 length is 14 residues. Trimming pared 1 base from V and 7 bases from J, leaving 10 bases between. As DNA, the CDR3 is TGTGCCAGCAGCTTAGAGGGGGTGGCTGAAAAACTGTTTTTT. Translating it yields CASSLEGVAEKLFF.

The CDR3 bases are TGTGCCAGCAGCGTAGGACACAATCAGCCCCAGCATTTT. As protein: CASSVGHNQPQHF. The rearrangement links TRBV9 to TRBJ1-5; D is uncertain. The CDR3 runs 13 residues. Germline-derived CDR1 and CDR2 are SGDLS and YYNGEE. The V end was cut by 0 bases, the J end by 3 bases, with 4 bases between.

To note about this clone: Since a much larger clone is just one base distant, this may be a read error. This sequence joins TRBV6-5 and TRBJ1-5, with D hard to call. The V gene lost 2 bases and the J gene lost 4 bases, with 6 bases spanning the gap. CDR3 length equals 13 residues. The germline gives CDR1 MNHEY, CDR2 SVGAGI. In DNA, the CDR3 is TGTGCCAGCAGTTACACCGAGAATCAGCCCCAGCATTTT. Translation gives CASSYTENQPQHF.

This chain links TRBV19 with TRBJ1-2; D might be TRBD1 (6 bases). Germline V CDR1 and CDR2: LNHDA, SQIVND (reference sequence). V lost 3 bases to trimming and J lost 6 bases, with 11 bases between them. The CDR3 loop spans 13 amino acids. CDR3 protein: CASSMTAGDGYTF. For the CDR3, the DNA is TGTGCCAGTAGTATGACGGCAGGGGATGGCTACACCTTC.

The V call is TRBV11-3, the J call TRBJ2-1; a weak D match, TRBD2 (6 bases). The CDR3 is 14 residues long. The ends were cut back, 5 bases at V and 4 bases at J, with 12 bases in the middle. CDR1 is SGHNT and CDR2 is YENEEA in the germline V gene. The CDR3 DNA reads as TGTGCCAGCAGCGGACGGGAGTCGTACAATGAGCAGTTCTTC. It yields the protein CASSGRESYNEQFF.

The V gene is TRBV5-1, the J gene TRBJ1-6; 7 bases are a match to TRBD1. The V and J ends lost 3 bases and 0 bases, in that order; junction bases with no gene match: 3. CDR1 and CDR2 from the germline V gene are SGHRS and YFSETQ. This CDR3 is built from 16 residues. CDR3 sequence reads: CASSSGGSSYNSPLHF. The CDR3 bases are TGCGCCAGCAGCTCAGGGGGGAGCTCCTATAATTCACCCCTCCACTTT. The full variable domain, rest sourced from reference TRBV5-1 and TRBJ1-6, is KAGVTQTPRYLIKTRGQQVTLSCSPISGHRSVSWYQQTPGQGLQFLFEYFSETQRNKGNFPGRFSGRQFSNSRSEMNVSTLELGDSALYLCASSSGGSSYNSPLHFGNGTRLTVT.

V is TRBV7-9 and J is TRBJ1-2; possible D gene TRBD1, 5 bases. V was trimmed by 0 bases and J by 4 bases, leaving 9 bases between them. The germline V gene encodes CDR1 SEHNR and CDR2 FQNEAQ (reference sequence). This CDR3 is 14 amino acids long. The CDR3 DNA reads TGTGCCAGCAGCTTAGCGGGCAGGGTCTATGGCTACACCTTC. The encoded protein is CASSLAGRVYGYTF.

V and J are TRBV7-2 and TRBJ1-2, with 7 bases matching TRBD1. Germline V gene lookup returns CDR1 SGHTA and CDR2 FQGNSA. The CDR3 contains 14 residues. Trimming at V came to 4 bases and at J to 5 bases, leaving 7 bases not matched to a gene. The CDR3 region has the DNA TGTGCCAGCAGCTCTAAGACAGGGCTTTATGGCTACACCTTC. It specifies CASSSKTGLYGYTF.

The chain employs TRBV9 and TRBJ1-2; the D gene is possibly TRBD1 (6 bases). The CDR3 extends over 15 amino acids. Trimming removed 3 bases at V and 8 bases at J, with 20 bases between. The V gene's germline CDR1 is SGDLS and CDR2 YYNGEE. CDR3 in DNA: TGTGCCAGCAGCGAATCCGGGACACCGGTCTACGGCTACACCTTC. The encoded protein is CASSESGTPVYGYTF.